This entry lists 21 T cell receptor beta chains sequenced from one sample in a study of control samples from healthy donors and cancer patients. The data were produced by immunoSEQ multiplex PCR, yet TCRdb's version contains in-frame clones alone and is incomplete. The sample holds 45,000 to 60,000 clones, just over 90% seen once. Sequencing was carried out using PBMCs. Receptors originate from a man aged 25 to 45 with colorectal cancer.

The V and J genes are TRBV5-1 and TRBJ2-3, with D unclear. This CDR3 region has 15 residues. Germline lookup yields CDR1 SGHRS and CDR2 YFSETQ. Trimming shortened V by 0 bases and J by 9 bases, and 17 bases separated the two germline ends. This chain's CDR3 is CASSLDSTTVVTQYF. The CDR3 nucleotides are TGCGCCAGCAGCTTGGACAGCACCACCGTCGTAACGCAGTATTTT.

The chain links TRBV20-1 to TRBJ1-1; perhaps TRBD1 as D (6 bases). The CDR3 is made up of 18 amino acids. Germline V gives CDR1 DFQATT, CDR2 SNEGSKA (reference sequence). The ends were cut back, 3 bases at V and 1 base at J, with 24 bases in the middle. CDR3 sequence (DNA): TGCAGTGCTAGTAGCCGGCCCCAGGGGTGGGTGCAGAACACTGAAGCTTTCTTT. Amino acids: CSASSRPQGWVQNTEAFF.

V usage is TRBV4-2 and J usage is TRBJ2-5; 9 bases are a match to TRBD2. The V gene's germline CDR1 is LGHNA and CDR2 YNFKEQ. This CDR3 is built from 15 residues. J lost 5 bases, V lost 2 bases, and 6 bases had no gene match. CDR3 DNA: TGTGCCAGCAGCCAACTAGCGGGGAGGACGGAGACCCAGTACTTC. Protein product: CASSQLAGRTETQYF.

The V call is TRBV3-1 (or the pseudogene TRBV3-2), the J call TRBJ2-3; TRBD2 might be the D (7 bases). CDR1 LGHDT and CDR2 YNNKEL come from the germline V gene (reference sequence). V gave up 4 bases and J gave up 5 bases, with 13 bases separating them. The CDR3 extends over 14 amino acids. CDR3 loop: CASSLAGAGDTQYF. CDR3 bases: TGTGCCAGCAGCCTTGCGGGGGCCGGAGATACGCAGTATTTT.

This clone was found a few times. The V call is TRBV10-3, the J call TRBJ1-5, with D possibly being TRBD1 (5 bases). Germline V gene data show CDR1 as ENHRY and CDR2 as SYGVKD. Trimming took off 0 bases at V and 7 bases at J, with 13 bases between the two ends. This CDR3 spans 15 amino acids. The CDR3, as DNA: TGTGCCATCAGTGAGTCGGAGGGGATAAGGCAGCCCCAGCATTTT. This sequence encodes CAISESEGIRQPQHF.

The J gene is TRBJ1-2, the V gene TRBV7-2; D remains ambiguous. With 5 bases removed from V and 2 bases from J, the gap between germline ends came to 15 bases. The CDR3 runs to 15 residues. Germline CDR1 SGHTA, CDR2 FQGNSA. DNA of the CDR3: TGTGCCAGCAGCCCTCAGACTGTCGCGAACTATGGCTACACCTTC. Its protein product is CASSPQTVANYGYTF.

The chain recombines TRBV7-9 with TRBJ1-1, with 7 bases matching TRBD1. CDR1 SEHNR and CDR2 FQNEAQ come from the germline V gene (reference sequence). The CDR3 length is 12 residues. V gave up 5 bases and J gave up 4 bases; unmatched junction bases: 1. CDR3 DNA sequence: TGTGCCAGCAGCCGACAGGGCACTGAAGCTTTCTTT. Translation: CASSRQGTEAFF. Full variable domain (outside the CDR3, taken from reference TRBV7-9 and TRBJ1-1): DTGVSQNPRHKITKRGQNVTFRCDPISEHNRLYWYRQTLGQGPEFLTYFQNEAQLEKSRLLSDRFSAERPKGSFSTLEIQRTEQGDSAMYLCASSRQGTEAFFGQGTRLTVV.

The rearrangement uses TRBV28 and TRBJ1-3, with D hard to call. Trimming left V 1 base short and J 0 bases short, with 7 bases between. Germline V gives CDR1 MDHEN, CDR2 SYDVKM. This CDR3 comprises 15 residues. CDR3 region: CASSLFSSSGNTIYF. The CDR3 DNA sequence: TGTGCCAGCAGTTTATTTTCATCCTCTGGAAACACCATATATTTT.

The chain has TRBV19 and TRBJ2-6; D not resolved. The V end lost 3 bases, the J end lost 1 base, and 7 bases lay between the germline ends. The CDR3 length is 15 residues. Germline CDR1 reads LNHDA; CDR2 reads SQIVND (reference sequence). This CDR3 is CASSILSSGANVLTF. As DNA, the CDR3 is TGTGCCAGTAGTATTCTCTCTTCTGGGGCCAACGTCCTGACTTTC.

The chain couples TRBV10-3 to TRBJ2-7; D remains unclear. Germline V CDR1 and CDR2: ENHRY, SYGVKD. The CDR3 is 12 amino acids. Trimming took 0 bases from V and 3 from J, leaving 3 bases between them. The CDR3: CAISESLYEQYF. The CDR3 DNA sequence: TGTGCCATCAGTGAGTCTCTCTACGAGCAGTACTTC.

Only one count was recorded for this clone. The chain employs TRBV5-5 and TRBJ2-6; D is possibly TRBD2 (5 bases). Trimming removed 0 bases at V and 0 bases at J, with 16 bases between. The CDR3 spans 19 residues. The germline V gene encodes CDR1 SGHKS and CDR2 YYEKEE (reference sequence). DNA of the CDR3: TGTGCCAGCAGCTTGGCCGTATCAGGACTCCCCTCTGGGGCCAACGTCCTGACTTTC. Amino acids: CASSLAVSGLPSGANVLTF.

This rearrangement joins TRBV6-1 to TRBJ2-7; 10 nucleotides align to TRBD1. This CDR3 region has 16 residues. The V gene end was trimmed by 3 bases and the J gene end by 3 bases; junction bases not matched to a gene: 8. The germline gives CDR1 MNHNS, CDR2 SASEGT. The CDR3 DNA follows: TGTGCCAGCAGTGAGACAGGGGGCATTTCCTACTACGAGCAGTACGTC. Its protein product is CASSETGGISYYEQYV.

This clone was recorded once. The chain employs TRBV7-2 and TRBJ1-5; D might be TRBD1 (6 bases). Trimming removed 2 bases from V and 6 bases from J, with 14 bases in between. The CDR3 is 15 amino acids. The germline CDR1 and CDR2 sequences are SGHTA and FQGNSA. The CDR3 reads CASSLRGGVGQPQHF. The CDR3 DNA sequence: TGTGCCAGCAGCTTAAGGGGGGGGGTTGGTCAGCCCCAGCATTTT.

The chain employs TRBV5-6 and TRBJ1-4, with TRBD1 matching 7 bases. Germline CDR1 reads SGHDT; CDR2 reads YYEEEE. The J segment lost 4 bases and the V segment lost 10 bases, leaving 13 bases of the junction unmatched. The CDR3 consists of 15 residues. CDR3 coding DNA: TGTGCCCCCAGGGGGTCAGCACGAGATAATGAAAAACTGTTTTTT. It specifies CAPRGSARDNEKLFF.

J is TRBJ2-2 and V is TRBV19, with 7 bases matching TRBD1. The CDR3 spans 14 residues. Per germline, CDR1 LNHDA and CDR2 SQIVND (reference sequence). With 7 bases clipped from V and 4 bases from J, the junction kept 6 bases outside the gene matches. The CDR3 sequence is CASTTTGPTGELFF. The CDR3 DNA follows: TGTGCCAGTACCACGACAGGGCCCACCGGGGAGCTGTTTTTT.

The DNA for the CDR3 is TGTGCCAGCAGCCAAATAAGGGGCTCTGGGGCCAACGTCCTGACTTTC. Translating it yields CASSQIRGSGANVLTF. The V and J genes are TRBV14 and TRBJ2-6; TRBD1 is a possible D gene (5 bases). CDR3 length: 16 residues. Germline values: CDR1 SGHDN, CDR2 FVKESK. V gave up 2 bases and J gave up 0 bases, with 8 bases separating them. Full variable domain (missing parts from reference TRBV14 and TRBJ2-6): EAGVTQFPSHSVIEKGQTVTLRCDPISGHDNLYWYRRVMGKEIKFLLHFVKESKQDESGMPNNRFLAERTGGTYSTLKVQPAELEDSGVYFCASSQIRGSGANVLTFGAGSRLTVL.

The V call is TRBV15, the J call TRBJ2-7; 9 positions agree with TRBD1. The CDR3 is made up of 16 amino acids. Germline CDR1 and CDR2: LNHNV and YYDKDF (reference sequence). V shed 4 bases and J 4 bases; nucleotides not matched to a gene: 11. The CDR3: CATSTFTGTGIYEQYF. The DNA of the CDR3 is TGTGCCACCAGCACTTTCACCGGGACAGGGATTTACGAGCAGTACTTC.

The V and J genes are TRBV2 and TRBJ1-6, with a tentative D call TRBD1 (6 bases). The V end lost 5 bases, the J end lost 10 bases, and 21 bases lay between the germline ends. Germline V gene data show CDR1 as SNHLY and CDR2 as FYNNEI. The CDR3 has 16 amino acids. The CDR3 loop reads CASSQEGQRKGSPLHF. The CDR3 bases are TGTGCCAGCAGTCAAGAAGGACAGCGGAAAGGGTCACCCCTCCACTTT.

This chain connects TRBV6-1 to TRBJ2-2, with D perhaps assigned TRBD1 or TRBD2 (5 bases each). CDR1 is MNHNS, CDR2 SASEGT, per germline. This CDR3 comprises 15 residues. Trimming removed 2 bases at V and 4 bases at J, with 11 bases between. This chain's CDR3 is CASSERGVSTGELFF. The DNA for the CDR3 is TGTGCCAGCAGTGAACGAGGGGTTAGCACCGGGGAGCTGTTTTTT.

The chain combines TRBV11-3 with TRBJ2-1, with 9 bases aligning to TRBD2. J lost 8 bases, V lost 4 bases, and 6 bases had no gene match. Germline CDR1 is SGHNT and CDR2 is YENEEA. CDR3 length: 14 residues. The CDR3 DNA follows: TGTGCCAGCAGCTATGGTAGCGGGGGAGATGAGCAGTTCTTC. Its protein product is CASSYGSGGDEQFF.

The chain carries TRBV27 and TRBJ2-1; 8 nucleotides match TRBD1. The V gene end was trimmed by 5 bases and the J gene end by 6 bases; junction bases not matched to a gene: 6. Germline values: CDR1 MNHEY, CDR2 SMNVEV (reference sequence). CDR3 length: 14 residues. Written as DNA, the CDR3 is TGTGCCAGCAGTCAACGACAGGGGAGCAATGAGCAGTTCTTC. It encodes CASSQRQGSNEQFF.